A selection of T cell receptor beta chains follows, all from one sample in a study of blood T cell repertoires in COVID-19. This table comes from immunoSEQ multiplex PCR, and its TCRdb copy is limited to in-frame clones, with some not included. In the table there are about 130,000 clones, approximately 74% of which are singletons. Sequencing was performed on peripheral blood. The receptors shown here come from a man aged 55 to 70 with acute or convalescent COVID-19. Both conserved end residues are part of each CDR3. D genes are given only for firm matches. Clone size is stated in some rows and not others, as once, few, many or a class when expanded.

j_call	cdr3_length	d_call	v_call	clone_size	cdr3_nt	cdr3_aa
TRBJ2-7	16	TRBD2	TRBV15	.	TGTGCCACCAGCAGAGGGGGGGAGGGGCAAGCCTACGAGCAGTACTTC	CATSRGGEGQAYEQYF
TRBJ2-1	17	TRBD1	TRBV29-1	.	TGCAGCGGCGCCGGGACAGGGGATACACCTTCCTACAATGAGCAGTTCTTC	CSGAGTGDTPSYNEQFF
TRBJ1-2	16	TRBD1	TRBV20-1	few	TGCAGTGCTAGTCTTGCATGGGACAGGGGGCTGAATGGCTACACCTTC	CSASLAWDRGLNGYTF
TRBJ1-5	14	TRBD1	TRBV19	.	TGTGCCAGTAAGGGACAGGGGCTCGAACAGCCCCAGCATTTT	CASKGQGLEQPQHF
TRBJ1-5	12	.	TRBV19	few	TGTGCCAGCCAAACAGGGTCTCAGCCCCAGCATTTT	CASQTGSQPQHF
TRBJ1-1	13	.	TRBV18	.	TGTGCCAGCTCACCTGGGGCAGGCGGCGAAGCTTTCTTT	CASSPGAGGEAFF
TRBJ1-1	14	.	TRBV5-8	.	TGTGCCAGCAGCTTGTGGAGTTTGCGAACTGAAGCTTTCTTT	CASSLWSLRTEAFF
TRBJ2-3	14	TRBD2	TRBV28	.	TGTGCCGGGCAGACGGGGGGGTCCACAGATACGCAGTATTTT	CAGQTGGSTDTQYF
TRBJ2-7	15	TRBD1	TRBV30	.	TGTGCCTGGAGTGTAAGGGGGACAGGGGTCTACGAGCAGTACTTC	CAWSVRGTGVYEQYF
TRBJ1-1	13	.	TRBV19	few	TGTGCCAGTAGTATCAGGGGGAACACTGAAGCTTTCTTT	CASSIRGNTEAFF
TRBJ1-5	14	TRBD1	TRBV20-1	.	TGCAGTGCTAGTACCGGGACAGGGAATCAGCCCCAGCATTTT	CSASTGTGNQPQHF
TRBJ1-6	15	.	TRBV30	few	TGTGCCTGGAGTGTAAGGGGACGGGGGAATTCACCCCTCCACTTT	CAWSVRGRGNSPLHF
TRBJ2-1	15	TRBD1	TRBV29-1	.	TGCAGCGCGTTGGGGGGACAGGGGTCCTACAATGAGCAGTTCTTC	CSALGGQGSYNEQFF
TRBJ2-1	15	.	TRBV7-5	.	TGTGCCAGAAGCTTCCGGGACAGGACCAAAAATGAGCAGTTCTTC	CARSFRDRTKNEQFF
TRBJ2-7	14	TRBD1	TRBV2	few	TGTGCCAGCAGGGAAGGGGACAGACGATACGAGCAGTACTTC	CASREGDRRYEQYF
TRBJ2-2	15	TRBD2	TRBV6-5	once	TGTGCCAGCAGAGCGGGGGGTTCCCTCACCGGGGAGCTGTTTTTT	CASRAGGSLTGELFF
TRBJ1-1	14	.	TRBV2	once	TGTGCCAGCAGGGTCGAGGGAATGAACACTGAAGCTTTCTTT	CASRVEGMNTEAFF
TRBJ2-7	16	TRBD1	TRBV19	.	TGTGCCAGTAGTACCCAGCGGACAGGGGGCAAGTACGAGCAGTACTTC	CASSTQRTGGKYEQYF
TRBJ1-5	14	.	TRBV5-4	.	TGTGCCAGCAGCTTGAGGGGCAGCAATCAGCCCCAGCATTTT	CASSLRGSNQPQHF
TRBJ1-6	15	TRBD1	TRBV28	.	TGTGCCAGCAGTCAGGGGGACAGGGTTAATTCACCCCTCCACTTT	CASSQGDRVNSPLHF
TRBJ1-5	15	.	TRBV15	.	TGTGCCACCAGCAGAGACAGACATAGCAATCAGCCCCAGCATTTT	CATSRDRHSNQPQHF
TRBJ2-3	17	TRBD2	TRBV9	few	TGTGCCAGCAGCCAACGGGCGGGGGTAAGGGTGACAGATACGCAGTATTTT	CASSQRAGVRVTDTQYF
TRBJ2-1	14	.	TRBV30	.	TGTGCCTGGATGGGCGGGGCCACATACAATGAGCAGTTCTTC	CAWMGGATYNEQFF
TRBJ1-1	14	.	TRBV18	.	TGTGCCAGCTCACCGTCGGGGGGGCTGACTGAAGCTTTCTTT	CASSPSGGLTEAFF
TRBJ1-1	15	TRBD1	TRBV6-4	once	TGTGCCAGCAGAGTAGAGGGGACAGGGAACACTGAAGCTTTCTTT	CASRVEGTGNTEAFF
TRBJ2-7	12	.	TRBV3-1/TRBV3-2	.	TGTGCCAGCAGCCAAGCGAGGAACGAGCAGTACTTC	CASSQARNEQYF
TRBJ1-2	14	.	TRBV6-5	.	TGTGCCAGCAGTTACTACAGGACCGCTTTGGTTTGGACCTTC	CASSYYRTALVWTF
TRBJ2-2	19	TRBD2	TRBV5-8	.	TGTGCCAGCAGCCCTGGAAGTAGTCGACTAGCGTTTTTTGCCGGGGAGCTGTTTTTT	CASSPGSSRLAFFAGELFF
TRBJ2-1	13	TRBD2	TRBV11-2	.	TGTGCCAGCGGGACTAGTGATATATCCGAGCAGTTCTTC	CASGTSDISEQFF
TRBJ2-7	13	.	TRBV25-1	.	TGTGCCAGCAGTTCTGCGATGGCGGGGGAGCAGTACTTC	CASSSAMAGEQYF
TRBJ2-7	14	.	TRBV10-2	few	TGCGCCAGCAGTGAGTCCTGGGGGCAACCCCTACAGTACTTC	CASSESWGQPLQYF
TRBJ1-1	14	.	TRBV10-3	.	TGTGCCACCCGGTTGGTGCCCAGAGGGTATGAAGCTTTCTTT	CATRLVPRGYEAFF
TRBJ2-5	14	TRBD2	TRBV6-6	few	TGTGCCAGCAGCCCGGGGACTAGGTCGGAGACCCAGTACTTC	CASSPGTRSETQYF
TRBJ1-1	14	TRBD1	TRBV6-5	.	TGTGCCAGCAGCTTGACAGGGCTGAACACTGAAGCTTTCTTT	CASSLTGLNTEAFF
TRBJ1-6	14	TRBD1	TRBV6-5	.	TGTGCCAGCCGAAACAGGGGCGATAATTCACCCCTCCACTTT	CASRNRGDNSPLHF
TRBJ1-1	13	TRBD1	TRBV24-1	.	TGTGCCACGTCACAGGGGACGTCGAATGAAGCTTTCTTT	CATSQGTSNEAFF
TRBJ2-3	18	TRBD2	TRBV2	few	TGTGCCAGCAGTGAAGATTCAACTAGCGGGGGGGCTTCAGATACGCAGTATTTT	CASSEDSTSGGASDTQYF
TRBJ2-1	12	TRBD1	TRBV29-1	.	TGCAGCGCCAGGACAGGGGGCAATGAGCAGTTCTTC	CSARTGGNEQFF
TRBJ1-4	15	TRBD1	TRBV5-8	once	TGTGCCAGCAGGGCCGGGACAGTAACTAATGAAAAACTGTTTTTT	CASRAGTVTNEKLFF
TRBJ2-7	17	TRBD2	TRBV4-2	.	TGTGCCAGCAGCCGGGGGGGGAATAGCGGGAGGGAGAACGAGCAGTACTTC	CASSRGGNSGRENEQYF
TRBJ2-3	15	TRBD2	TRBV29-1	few	TGCAGCGTTGATGGCGGGGGGGCCCGCACAGATACGCAGTATTTT	CSVDGGGARTDTQYF
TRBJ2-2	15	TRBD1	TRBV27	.	TGTGCCAGCAGTTCTCCAAGGACAGGGAGGGGGGAGCTGTTTTTT	CASSSPRTGRGELFF
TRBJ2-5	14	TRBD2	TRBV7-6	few	TGTGCCAGCAGCTGGACTAGCGGGGAAGAGACCCAGTACTTC	CASSWTSGEETQYF
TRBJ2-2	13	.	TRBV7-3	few	TGTGCCAGCAGCGCAGAGGGTCTAGGGGAGCTGTTTTTT	CASSAEGLGELFF
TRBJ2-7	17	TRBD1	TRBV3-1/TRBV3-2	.	TGTGCCAGCAGCGGCACCCGCCTCGGACAGGGGAGGTACGAGCAGTACTTC	CASSGTRLGQGRYEQYF
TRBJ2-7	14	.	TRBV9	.	TGTGCCAGCAGCGTAGCTGGAGGGCACACCGAGCAGTACTTC	CASSVAGGHTEQYF
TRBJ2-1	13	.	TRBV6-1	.	TGTGCCAGCAGTGAGGTAGTGGGGAGTGAGCAGTTCTTC	CASSEVVGSEQFF
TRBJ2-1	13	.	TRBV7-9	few	TGTGCCAGCAGCTTAGAAGGGGGCAATGAGCAGTTCTTC	CASSLEGGNEQFF
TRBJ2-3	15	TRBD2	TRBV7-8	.	TGTGCCAGCAGCGCCGGGGGGGCCAGGACAGATACGCAGTATTTT	CASSAGGARTDTQYF
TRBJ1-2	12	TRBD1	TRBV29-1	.	TGCAGCTTGGGGACAGGGGATGATGGCTACACCTTC	CSLGTGDDGYTF
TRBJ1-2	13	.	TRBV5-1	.	TGCGCCAGCAGCTTGGGGCCCCGGGAAGGCTACACCTTC	CASSLGPREGYTF
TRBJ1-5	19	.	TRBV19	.	TGTGCCAGTAGGGACTCATTGATGCCAGGTGGACTTAGCAATCAGCCCCAGCATTTT	CASRDSLMPGGLSNQPQHF
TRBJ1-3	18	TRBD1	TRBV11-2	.	TGTGCCAGCAGCGACCGGGACAGGGGCCTGATCTCTGGAAACACCATATATTTT	CASSDRDRGLISGNTIYF
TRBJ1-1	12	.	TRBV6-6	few	TGTGCCAGCAGGACTGGGGGGAATGAAGCTTTCTTT	CASRTGGNEAFF
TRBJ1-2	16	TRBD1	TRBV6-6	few	TGTGCCAGCAGTTCCAGGGACAGGGGGAGGGTCTATGGCTACACCTTC	CASSSRDRGRVYGYTF